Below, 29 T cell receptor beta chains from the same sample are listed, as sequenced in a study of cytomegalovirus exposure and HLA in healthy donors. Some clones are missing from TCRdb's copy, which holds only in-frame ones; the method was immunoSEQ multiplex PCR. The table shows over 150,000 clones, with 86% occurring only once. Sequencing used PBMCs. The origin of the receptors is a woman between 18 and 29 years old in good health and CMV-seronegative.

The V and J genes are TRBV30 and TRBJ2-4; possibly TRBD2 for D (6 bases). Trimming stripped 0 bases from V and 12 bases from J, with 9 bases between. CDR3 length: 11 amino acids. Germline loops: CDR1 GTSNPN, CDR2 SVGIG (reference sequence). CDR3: CAWSVGRSQYF. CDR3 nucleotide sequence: TGTGCCTGGAGTGTTGGGAGGAGTCAGTACTTC.

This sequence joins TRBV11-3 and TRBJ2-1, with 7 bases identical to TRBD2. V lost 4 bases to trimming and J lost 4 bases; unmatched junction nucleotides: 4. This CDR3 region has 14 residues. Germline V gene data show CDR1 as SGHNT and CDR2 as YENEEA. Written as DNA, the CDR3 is TGTGCCAGCAGCTGGGGGGGAACTTACAATGAGCAGTTCTTC. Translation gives CASSWGGTYNEQFF.

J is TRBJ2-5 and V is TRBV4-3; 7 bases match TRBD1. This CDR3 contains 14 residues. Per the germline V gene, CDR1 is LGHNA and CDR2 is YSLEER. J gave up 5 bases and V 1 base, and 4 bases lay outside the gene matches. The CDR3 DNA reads TGCGCCAGCAGCCAAGTCGTGGACAGGGAGACCCAGTACTTC. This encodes CASSQVVDRETQYF.

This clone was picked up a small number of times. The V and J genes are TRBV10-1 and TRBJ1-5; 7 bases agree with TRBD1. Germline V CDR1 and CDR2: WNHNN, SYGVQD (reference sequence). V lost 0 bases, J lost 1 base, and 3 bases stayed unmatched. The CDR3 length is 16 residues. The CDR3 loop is CASSESTTGSNQPQHF. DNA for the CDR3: TGCGCCAGCAGTGAGTCGACGACAGGGAGCAATCAGCCCCAGCATTTT.

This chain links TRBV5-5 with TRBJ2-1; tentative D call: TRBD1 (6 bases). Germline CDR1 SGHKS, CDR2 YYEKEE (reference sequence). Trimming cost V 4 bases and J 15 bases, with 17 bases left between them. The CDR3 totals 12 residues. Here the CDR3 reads CASSDESGERFF. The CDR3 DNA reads TGTGCCAGCAGCGACGAATCAGGGGAACGGTTCTTC.

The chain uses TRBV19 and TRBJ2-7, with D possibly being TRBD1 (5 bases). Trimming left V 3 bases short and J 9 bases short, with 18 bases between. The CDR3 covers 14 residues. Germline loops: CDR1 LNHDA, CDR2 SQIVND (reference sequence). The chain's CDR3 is CASSISVGQRMQYF. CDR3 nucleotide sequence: TGTGCCAGTAGTATTAGTGTGGGGCAGAGGATGCAGTACTTC.

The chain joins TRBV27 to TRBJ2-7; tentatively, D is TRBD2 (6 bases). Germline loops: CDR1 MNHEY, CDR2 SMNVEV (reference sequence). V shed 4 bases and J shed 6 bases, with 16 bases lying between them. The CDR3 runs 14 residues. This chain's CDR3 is CASSSTLTSGEQYF. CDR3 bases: TGTGCCAGCAGTTCAACCCTGACTAGTGGCGAGCAGTACTTC.

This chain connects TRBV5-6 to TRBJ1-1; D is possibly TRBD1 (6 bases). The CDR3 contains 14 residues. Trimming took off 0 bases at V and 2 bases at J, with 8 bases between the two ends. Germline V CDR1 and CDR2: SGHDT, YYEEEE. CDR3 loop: CASSLGGLNTEAFF. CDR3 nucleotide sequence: TGTGCCAGCAGCTTGGGGGGGCTTAACACTGAAGCTTTCTTT.

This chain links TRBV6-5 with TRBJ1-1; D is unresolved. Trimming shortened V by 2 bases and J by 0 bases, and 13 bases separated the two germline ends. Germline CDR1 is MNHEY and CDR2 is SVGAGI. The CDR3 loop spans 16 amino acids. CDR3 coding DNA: TGTGCCAGCAGTTACACGGCAGGAGGCATGAACACTGAAGCTTTCTTT. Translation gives CASSYTAGGMNTEAFF.

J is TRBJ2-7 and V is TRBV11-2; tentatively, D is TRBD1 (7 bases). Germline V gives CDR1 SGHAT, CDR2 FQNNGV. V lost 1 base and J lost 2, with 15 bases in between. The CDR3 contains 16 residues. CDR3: CASSLGRGQPTYEQYF. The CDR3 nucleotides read TGTGCCAGCAGCTTAGGGAGGGGACAGCCGACCTACGAGCAGTACTTC.

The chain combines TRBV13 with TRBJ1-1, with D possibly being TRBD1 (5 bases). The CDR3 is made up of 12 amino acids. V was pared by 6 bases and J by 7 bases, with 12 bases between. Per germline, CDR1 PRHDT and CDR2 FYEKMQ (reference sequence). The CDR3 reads CASRFQGLEAFF. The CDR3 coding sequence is TGTGCCAGCAGGTTCCAGGGACTTGAAGCTTTCTTT.

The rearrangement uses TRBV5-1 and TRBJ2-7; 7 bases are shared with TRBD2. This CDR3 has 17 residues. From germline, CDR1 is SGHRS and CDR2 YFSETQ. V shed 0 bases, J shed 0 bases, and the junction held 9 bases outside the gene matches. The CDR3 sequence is CASSLGLGGESSYEQYF. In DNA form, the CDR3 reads TGCGCCAGCAGCTTGGGGCTTGGGGGGGAAAGCTCCTACGAGCAGTACTTC.

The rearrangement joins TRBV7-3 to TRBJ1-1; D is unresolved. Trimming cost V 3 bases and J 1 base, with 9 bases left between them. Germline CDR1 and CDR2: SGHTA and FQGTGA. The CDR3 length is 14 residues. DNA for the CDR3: TGTGCCAGCAGCTTGTACGGGGAGAACACTGAAGCTTTCTTT. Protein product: CASSLYGENTEAFF.

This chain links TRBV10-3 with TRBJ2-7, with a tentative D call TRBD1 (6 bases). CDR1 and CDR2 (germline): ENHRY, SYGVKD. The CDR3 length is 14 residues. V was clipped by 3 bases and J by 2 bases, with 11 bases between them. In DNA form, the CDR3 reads TGTGCCATCAGTGAAGAGACAGGAACCTACGAGCAGTACTTC. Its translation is CAISEETGTYEQYF.

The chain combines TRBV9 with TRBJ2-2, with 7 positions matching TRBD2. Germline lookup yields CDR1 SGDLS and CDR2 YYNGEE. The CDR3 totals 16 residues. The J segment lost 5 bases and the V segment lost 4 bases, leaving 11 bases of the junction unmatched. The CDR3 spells CASSPEGWGGTGELFF. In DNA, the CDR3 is TGTGCCAGCAGCCCTGAGGGTTGGGGGGGAACCGGGGAGCTGTTTTTT.

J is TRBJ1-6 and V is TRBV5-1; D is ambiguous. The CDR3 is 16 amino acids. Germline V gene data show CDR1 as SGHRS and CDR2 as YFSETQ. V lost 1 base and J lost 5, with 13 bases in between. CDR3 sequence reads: CASSLSTARDNSPLHF. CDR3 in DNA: TGCGCCAGCAGCTTGTCCACGGCGAGGGATAATTCACCCCTCCACTTT. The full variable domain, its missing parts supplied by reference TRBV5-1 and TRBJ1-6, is KAGVTQTPRYLIKTRGQQVTLSCSPISGHRSVSWYQQTPGQGLQFLFEYFSETQRNKGNFPGRFSGRQFSNSRSEMNVSTLELGDSALYLCASSLSTARDNSPLHFGNGTRLTVT.

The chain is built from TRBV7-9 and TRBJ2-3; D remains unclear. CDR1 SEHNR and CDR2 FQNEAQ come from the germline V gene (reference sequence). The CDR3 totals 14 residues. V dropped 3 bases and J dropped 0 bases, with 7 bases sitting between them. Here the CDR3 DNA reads TGTGCCAGCAGCTTCCTTAGCAGCACAGATACGCAGTATTTT. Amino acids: CASSFLSSTDTQYF.

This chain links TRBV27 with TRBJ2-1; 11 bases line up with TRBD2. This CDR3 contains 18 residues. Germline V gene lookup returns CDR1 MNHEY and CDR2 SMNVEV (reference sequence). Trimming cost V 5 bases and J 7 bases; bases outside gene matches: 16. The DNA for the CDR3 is TGTGCCAGCAGTCCACTCGCCCCTACTAGCGGGGGAAAGAATGAGCAGTTCTTC. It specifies CASSPLAPTSGGKNEQFF.

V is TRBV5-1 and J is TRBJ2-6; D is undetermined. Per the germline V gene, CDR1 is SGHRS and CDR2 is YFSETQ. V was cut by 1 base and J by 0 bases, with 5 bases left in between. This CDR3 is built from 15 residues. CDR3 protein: CASSLTVSGANVLTF. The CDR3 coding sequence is TGCGCCAGCAGCTTGACGGTCTCTGGGGCCAACGTCCTGACTTTC.

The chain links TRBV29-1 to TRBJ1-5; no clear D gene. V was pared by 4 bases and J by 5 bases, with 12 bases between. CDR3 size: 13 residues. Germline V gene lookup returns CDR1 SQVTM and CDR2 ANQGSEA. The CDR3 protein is CSVGQARYQPQHF. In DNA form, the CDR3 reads TGCAGCGTTGGACAAGCCAGGTATCAGCCCCAGCATTTT. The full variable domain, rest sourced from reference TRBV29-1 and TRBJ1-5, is SAVISQKPSRDICQRGTSLTIQCQVDSQVTMMFWYRQQPGQSLTLIATANQGSEATYESGFVIDKFPISRPNLTFSTLTVSNMSPEDSSIYLCSVGQARYQPQHFGDGTRLSIL.

CDR3 nucleotides: TGCAGCGTTGACTCGGGACAGGGGAACGGAGAGACCCAGTACTTC. It is translated as CSVDSGQGNGETQYF. The genes are TRBV29-1 and TRBJ2-5; 10 bases line up with TRBD1. V shed 3 bases, J shed 4 bases, and the junction held 8 bases outside the gene matches. Germline V gives CDR1 SQVTM, CDR2 ANQGSEA. This CDR3 contains 15 residues.

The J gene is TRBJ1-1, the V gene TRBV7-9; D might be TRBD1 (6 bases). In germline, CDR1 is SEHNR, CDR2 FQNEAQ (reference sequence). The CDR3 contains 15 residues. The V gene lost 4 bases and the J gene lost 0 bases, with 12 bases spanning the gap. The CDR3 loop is CASSSRGFMNTEAFF. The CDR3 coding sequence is TGTGCCAGCAGCTCGAGGGGGTTTATGAACACTGAAGCTTTCTTT.

The CDR3 DNA follows: TGTGCCAGCACCGGGAGCCTAGAGACCCAGTACTTC. Its translation: CASTGSLETQYF. V and J are TRBV2 and TRBJ2-5; a possible D gene is TRBD2 (6 bases). This CDR3 has 12 amino acids. The V gene lost 7 bases and the J gene lost 4 bases, with 10 bases spanning the gap. Germline V gene sequence: CDR1 SNHLY, CDR2 FYNNEI.

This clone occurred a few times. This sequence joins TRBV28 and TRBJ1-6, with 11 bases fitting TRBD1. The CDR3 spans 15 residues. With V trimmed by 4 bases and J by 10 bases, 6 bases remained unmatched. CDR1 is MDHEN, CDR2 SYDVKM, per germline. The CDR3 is CASSSGDRGWSPLHF. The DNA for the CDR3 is TGTGCCAGCAGTTCCGGGGACAGGGGGTGGTCACCCCTCCACTTT.

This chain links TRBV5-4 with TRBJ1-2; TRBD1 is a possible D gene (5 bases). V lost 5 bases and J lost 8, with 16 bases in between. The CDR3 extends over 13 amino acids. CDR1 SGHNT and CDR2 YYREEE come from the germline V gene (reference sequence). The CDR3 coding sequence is TGTGCCAGCAGTATGACAGATCAGGGCGGCTACACCTTC. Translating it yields CASSMTDQGGYTF.

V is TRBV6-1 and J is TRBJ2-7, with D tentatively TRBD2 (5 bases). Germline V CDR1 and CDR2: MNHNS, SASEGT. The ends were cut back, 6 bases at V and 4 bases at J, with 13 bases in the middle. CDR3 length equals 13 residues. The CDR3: CASSREVLYEQYF. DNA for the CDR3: TGTGCCAGCAGCCGGGAAGTTCTTTACGAGCAGTACTTC.

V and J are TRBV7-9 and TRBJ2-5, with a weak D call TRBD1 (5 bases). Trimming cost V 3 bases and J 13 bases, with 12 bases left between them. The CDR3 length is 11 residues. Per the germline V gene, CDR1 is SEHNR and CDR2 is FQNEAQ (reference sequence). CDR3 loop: CASSLEGVAYF. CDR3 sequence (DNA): TGTGCCAGCAGCTTGGAAGGGGTAGCGTACTTC. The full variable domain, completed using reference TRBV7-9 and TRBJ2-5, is DTGVSQNPRHKITKRGQNVTFRCDPISEHNRLYWYRQTLGQGPEFLTYFQNEAQLEKSRLLSDRFSAERPKGSFSTLEIQRTEQGDSAMYLCASSLEGVAYFGPGTRLLVL.

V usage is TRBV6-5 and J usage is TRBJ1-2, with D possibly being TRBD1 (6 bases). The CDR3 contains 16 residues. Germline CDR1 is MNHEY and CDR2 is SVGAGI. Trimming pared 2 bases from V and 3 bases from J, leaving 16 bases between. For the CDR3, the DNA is TGTGCCAGCAGTTACCGGAACCAGGGGTCGTACTATGGCTACACCTTC. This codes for CASSYRNQGSYYGYTF.

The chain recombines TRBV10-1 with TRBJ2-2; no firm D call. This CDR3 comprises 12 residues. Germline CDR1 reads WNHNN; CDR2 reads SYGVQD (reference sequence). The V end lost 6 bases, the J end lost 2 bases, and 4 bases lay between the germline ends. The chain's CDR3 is CASRGNTGELFF. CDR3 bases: TGCGCCAGCAGGGGCAACACCGGGGAGCTGTTTTTT.